This T cell receptor beta chain was captured by sequencing in a study of early T cells in non-severe SARS-CoV-2 infection. Germline V gives CDR1 MGHRA, CDR2 YSYEKL. This CDR3 comprises 15 residues. Trimming removed 0 bases from V and 3 bases from J, with 9 bases in between. Each single cDNA molecule received a unique molecular identifier. TCRdb passed the 5' RACE reads through MiXCR, listing each CDR3 protein once. The sample consists of approximately 77,000 distinct CDR3 sequences, around 12% of them appearing once. The receptor comes from an adult who was a healthcare worker with PCR-confirmed SARS-CoV-2 infection or an uninfected control (not recorded which). The donor label of this sample is uncertain. Material: whole blood, obtained at baseline. The chain links TRBV4-1 to TRBJ1-5, with a tentative D call TRBD1 (5 bases). The CDR3 loop is CASSQESGNNQPQHF. The CDR3 region has the DNA TGCGCCAGCAGCCAAGAGTCAGGGAACAATCAGCCCCAGCATTTT.